This TCR beta chain comes out of a study of blood T cells in healthy people across ages (dated by TCRdb to between 2014 and 2017). Turning to the overall study: In model experiments, roughly one uniquely barcoded TCR beta cDNA molecule per two T cells was captured by template switching. The study measured age-related changes in TCR beta repertoire diversity using deep sequencing normalized with unique cDNA molecular identifiers. Four age groups were formed from the donors: young (average 16 years), middle-aged (more than 35), aged (around 62) and long-lived (about 80). For two donors (one aged 18 to 30 and one aged 80 or older), the study analyzed two additional independent replicas of 1 million unique cDNA reads from the same blood draw.

Overall study outcomes, separate from this receptor: Observed TCR beta diversity correlated strongly with the percentage of naive T cells measured by flow cytometry. Since profiling was done on bulk unsorted PBMCs, naive and antigen-experienced compartments could not be conclusively compared. Observed TCR beta diversity per million T cells fell roughly linearly with age, and a significant reduction was already apparent by age roughly 40. Estimates of total diversity based on one million sequenced T cells were considered lower bounds and underestimates. Compared with the aged group, the long-lived group had more naive CD4+ T cells, fewer expanded clones and increased TCR diversity, a pattern suggesting age selection. Donor CMV infection status was unknown, potentially confounding age-related changes in expanded clonotypes.

Systemically healthy Caucasian individuals from Russia, some 36 in total and aged roughly 6 to 100 years, were included as donors. Each donor gave around 9 milliliters of peripheral blood, collected into EDTA-treated Vacutainer tubes. Ficoll-Paque density-gradient centrifugation was used to isolate PBMCs, with at least 7 million obtained per sample. Total RNA was extracted from PBMCs with Trizol reagent, with at least 6 micrograms obtained per sample. For every donor, flow cytometry on a PBMC aliquot measured the percentage of naive CD45RAhigh/CD27high T cells. This clonotype has just a few counts. Its antigen is currently not known. Qualities for individual bases were not recorded, and no much larger clone is one base off. Including the terminal cysteine and phenylalanine, the CDR3 comprises 14 residues. The entry retains the CDR3 DNA only, 42 bases that are in frame from base 1. CDR1 is given as LGHNA and CDR2 as YSLEER, both from the germline V gene.

Library creation used 5' RACE. Sequencing was performed on an Illumina HiSeq 2500. A second PCR of roughly 6 to 11 cycles was performed with a sample-barcoded 5' primer and a J-beta primer mix. A template-switch 5' adaptor carrying 12 random nucleotides introduced a unique molecular identifier onto each TCR beta cDNA molecule. At least 2.5 million CDR3-containing paired-end reads were obtained from each sample. All of the RNA was converted into first-strand cDNA using the Mint cDNA synthesis kit, with a TRBC-specific oligonucleotide serving as the primer. All cDNA was treated with uracil-DNA glycosylase and then went through a first 18-cycle PCR with the universal primers M1SS and BC2_uni_R. As for how the authors treated the data: For normalization, 1 million high-quality reads, each with a distinct molecular identifier, were randomly selected from each sample. Instead of being binned into consensus sequences, reads with shared molecular identifiers were discarded. MiTCR, set to a Q25 quality threshold and the strictest error-elimination algorithm, was used for CDR3 identification, clonotype clustering and error correction. Lower-bound total TCR beta diversity was estimated with a nonparametric unseen species model using Euler transformation. The public reads were quality trimmed at Q25 with fastp and then assembled into clones with MiXCR by TCRdb, keeping productive beta chains. Merged by CDR3 protein, the rows form single entries marked with the most common genes and DNA. It is TCRdb's table, rather than the study itself, that gives the V and J calls and clone size. In this sample the table shows about 800,000 distinct CDR3 sequences, approximately 25% of which occur a single time. The top ten clonotypes cover 3% to 4% of the sample.

This same sample was also taken into another study, of T cells of mothers and their children. The second study's authors report: The donors were nine systemically healthy Caucasian individuals, made up of three mothers and their six children. cDNA synthesis consumed the entire amount of extracted RNA, loaded at about 1.5 ug RNA in each 15 ul reaction. In the second PCR, the M1S primer added sample barcodes and 2-4 random nucleotides. Over 8 million TCR beta CDR3 reads were obtained for each mother, and millions of reads were obtained for each child. Thymic selection similarly shapes TCR recombination output in related and unrelated pairs, with minor effect from inherited differences. Normalized repertoire overlap was always slightly but never significantly higher in related than unrelated mother-child pairs. No persistent microchimeric T cell clones were detected, at a sensitivity of roughly 93 clones per million clonotypes. The study used deep NGS to compare TCR beta repertoires of mothers and children, seeking features distinguishing related mother-child pairs from unrelated individuals. On average, the children were roughly 12 +/- 4 years old, while the mothers were around 42 +/- 4 years old. After adapter ligation was performed with NEBNext reagents, the libraries were sequenced on an Illumina HiSeq 2000 with 100+100 nt paired-end reads. To prevent cross-contamination, the mother and child libraries were prepared a month apart and were sequenced in separate runs. Between 500,000 and 2,000,000 distinct TCR beta clonotypes were identified per donor. Naive TCR beta clonotypes were estimated from low-frequency clonotypes matched to each donor's FACS-determined naive share, without sorting.

Sequencing used blood. The sequence is built from TRBV4-3 and TRBJ2-5, and possibly TRBD1, on 7 matching bases. The J call is in doubt because the DNA end fits TRBJ2-1 better. This TCR derives from a boy under 18 in good health. The CDR3 sequence is CASSPTGGDSEQFF. Here is the DNA: TGCGCCAGCAGCCCCACCGGAGGGGACAGCGAGCAGTTCTTC.